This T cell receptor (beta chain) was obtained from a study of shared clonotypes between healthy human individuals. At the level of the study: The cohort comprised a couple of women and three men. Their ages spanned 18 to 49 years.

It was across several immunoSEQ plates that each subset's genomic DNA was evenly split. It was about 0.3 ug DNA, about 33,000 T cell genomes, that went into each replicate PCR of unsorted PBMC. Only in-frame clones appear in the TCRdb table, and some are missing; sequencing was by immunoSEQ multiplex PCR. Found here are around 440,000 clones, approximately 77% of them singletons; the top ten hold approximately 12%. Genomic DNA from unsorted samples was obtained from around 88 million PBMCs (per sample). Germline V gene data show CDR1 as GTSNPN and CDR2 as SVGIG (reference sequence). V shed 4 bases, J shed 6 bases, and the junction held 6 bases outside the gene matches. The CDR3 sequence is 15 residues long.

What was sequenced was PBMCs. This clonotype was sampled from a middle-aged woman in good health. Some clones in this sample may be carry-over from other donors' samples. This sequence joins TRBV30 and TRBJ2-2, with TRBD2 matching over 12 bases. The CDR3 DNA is TGTGCCTGGACAGGACTAGCGGGATTTCCCGGGGAGCTGTTTTTT. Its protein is CAWTGLAGFPGELFF. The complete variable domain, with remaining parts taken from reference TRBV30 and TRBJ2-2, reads SQTIHQWPATLVQPVGSPLSLECTVEGTSNPNLYWYRQAAGRGLQLLFYSVGIGQISSEVPQNLSASRPQDRQFILSSKKLLLSDSGFYLCAWTGLAGFPGELFFGEGSRLTVL.